This entry concerns a single T cell receptor beta chain. Some clones are missing from TCRdb's copy, which holds only in-frame ones; the method was immunoSEQ multiplex PCR. Of tens of thousands of clones in the sample, roughly 91% are singletons; the top ten hold roughly 7%. These data come from a study of T cell responses to AZD1222 COVID-19 vaccine. The sample consisted of peripheral blood, taken on day 0 of AZD1222 vaccination. The clonotype was recovered from an adult in good health.

This CDR3 reads CASSWGQGYEKLFF. In DNA form, the CDR3 reads TGTGCCAGCAGCTGGGGGCAGGGATATGAAAAACTGTTTTTT. V gene TRBV5-6 combines with J gene TRBJ1-4; D possibly corresponds to TRBD1 (6 bases). CDR1 is SGHDT, CDR2 YYEEEE, per germline. This CDR3 is 14 amino acids long. V dropped 3 bases and J dropped 6 bases, with 12 bases sitting between them.